This T cell receptor (beta chain) was identified in a study of shared clonotypes between healthy human individuals. The wider study: There were three CD4 naive, three CD4 memory, two CD8 naive and one CD8 memory plates per donor.

A deep-level run was used for the assay. Sequencing used immunoSEQ multiplex PCR; TCRdb keeps in-frame clones, though not all of them. This repertoire shows some 2.1 million clones, 80% to 95% found once; its top ten account for more than 1.5%. With regard to this clone: Its matching antigen is unknown.

Positively selected for CCR7, the CD45RO-negative cells used as naive CD8 cells excluded terminally differentiated effector memory CD45RA+ cells. Points from the study as a whole: About 5% was the fraction of naive CD4 clonotypes found shared across four donors.

CDR3 size: 15 residues. Germline values: CDR1 MGHRA, CDR2 YSYEKL. V dropped 4 bases and J dropped 0 bases, with 12 bases sitting between them. Material: naive CD8+ T cells from PBMCs. The V call is TRBV4-1, the J call TRBJ1-1, with unresolved D. The receptor's source is a young man in good health. Some clones in this sample may be carry-over from other donors' samples. The CDR3 DNA reads TGCGCCAGCAGCCCAGACGACATCATGAACACTGAAGCTTTCTTT. It yields the protein CASSPDDIMNTEAFF.